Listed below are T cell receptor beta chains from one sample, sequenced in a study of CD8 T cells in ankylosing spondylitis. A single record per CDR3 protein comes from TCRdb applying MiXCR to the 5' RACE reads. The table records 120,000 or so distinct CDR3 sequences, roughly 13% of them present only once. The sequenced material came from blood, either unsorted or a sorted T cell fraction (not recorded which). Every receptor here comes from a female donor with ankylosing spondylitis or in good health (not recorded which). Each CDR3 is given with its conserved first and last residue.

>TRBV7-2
CASSLTGGPPDTQYF
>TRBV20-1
CSARSGGAETQYF
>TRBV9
CASSVAPGTDAYEQYF
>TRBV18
CASSVTSGSLYEQYF
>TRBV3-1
CASSQPTGQAEKLFF
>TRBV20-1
CSAMDGGRQPQHF
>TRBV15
CATSRDLLFRGMEAFF
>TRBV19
CASLQTGTATYGYTF
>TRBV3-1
CASSQGGANNEQFF
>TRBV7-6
CASSLGSSTGELFF
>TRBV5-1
CASGPGALDGDTQYF